The 15 T cell receptor beta chains given below trace back to one sample, sequenced in a study of T cells in Graves' hyperthyroidism and ophthalmopathy. RNA transcripts were the template for amplifying TCR beta CDR3 regions. HTBI primers were used for first-round RT-PCR of the TCR CDR3. TCRdb fed the multiplex PCR reads into MiXCR, producing one record per CDR3 protein. The table shows 300,000 to 350,000 distinct CDR3 sequences, with approximately 15% occurring only once. The source material was blood. The receptors were sampled from a woman aged 25 to 39 with Graves' hyperthyroidism.

This clonotype was picked up many times. The J gene is TRBJ2-3, the V gene TRBV6-1, with TRBD1 as a possible D gene (5 bases). V shed 0 bases and J shed 0 bases, with 7 bases lying between them. CDR1 is MNHNS, CDR2 SASEGT, per germline. CDR3 size: 15 residues. As DNA, the CDR3 is TGTGCCAGCAGTGAAGCGCCAGGGAGCACAGATACGCAGTATTTT. Protein sequence: CASSEAPGSTDTQYF.

The chain is built from TRBV28 and TRBJ1-5; 7 nucleotides align to TRBD1. The germline gives CDR1 MDHEN, CDR2 SYDVKM. Unmatched junction bases numbered 17, after V lost 7 bases and J lost 2 bases. This CDR3 comprises 18 residues. The DNA of the CDR3 is TGTGCCAGCACCGCCCGGGACAGTAGACTTAGTGGCAATCAGCCCCAGCATTTT. It codes for CASTARDSRLSGNQPQHF.

This clonotype showed up many times. V gene TRBV12-3 or TRBV12-4 combines with J gene TRBJ2-7; 8 nucleotides agree with TRBD2. V gave up 6 bases and J gave up 4 bases; unmatched junction bases: 11. The CDR3 is 15 residues long. The DNA of the CDR3 is TGTGCCAGCAGACCACTCACTAGCGGATCGTACGAGCAGTACTTC. It translates to CASRPLTSGSYEQYF.

This clonotype was counted at least ten times. The chain couples TRBV5-8 to TRBJ1-2, with D possibly TRBD1 on 6 matching bases. This CDR3 has 15 residues. Germline CDR1 reads SGHTS; CDR2 reads YDEGEE. Trimming pared 4 bases from V and 5 bases from J, leaving 18 bases between. In DNA, the CDR3 is TGTGCCAGCAGCCCTCGCAGGGAGGGGGTTTATGGCTACACCTTC. It encodes CASSPRREGVYGYTF.

This clonotype was counted a few times. This chain links TRBV6-2 or TRBV6-3 with TRBJ2-1, with TRBD2 matching 10 bases. Germline assignment: CDR1 MNHEY and CDR2 SVGEGT. CDR3 length: 15 amino acids. V gave up 6 bases and J gave up 4 bases; unmatched junction bases: 6. The CDR3 sequence: CASSSTSGKYNEQFF. CDR3 sequence (DNA): TGTGCCAGCAGCTCTACTAGCGGGAAATACAATGAGCAGTTCTTC.

Turning to this clonotype: Given a much more abundant clone one base away, this may be a read error. V usage is TRBV6-2 or TRBV6-3 and J usage is TRBJ1-6, with D possibly matching TRBD1 (5 bases). The CDR3 spans 14 residues. Germline V gene data show CDR1 as MNHEY and CDR2 as SVGEGT. In nucleotides, the CDR3 is TGTGCCAGCAGTTACGGCAGGGCGAATTCATCCCTCCACTTT. Translating it yields CASSYGRANSSLHF.

A word on this clonotype: A much larger clonotype is one base distant, so this may be a read error. This chain uses TRBV12-3 or TRBV12-4 with TRBJ2-1; TRBD2 might be the D (5 bases). The CDR3 runs 17 residues. As DNA, the CDR3 is TGTGCCAACAGTTTTTCTCAGCGGATCATCTCCTACAATGAGCAGTTCTTC. This encodes CANSFSQRIISYNEQFF.

To note about this clonotype: A much larger clone lies a single base off, so this may be a read error. The chain uses TRBV6-2 or TRBV6-3 and TRBJ1-2, with unresolved D. Germline V CDR1 and CDR2: MNHEY, SVGEGT. The CDR3 totals 13 residues. CDR3 sequence (DNA): TGTGCCAGCAGTTCGTACGACGGGATGGGCTACATCTTC. It codes for CASSSYDGMGYIF.

Regarding this clonotype: Being one base from a much bigger clone, this may be a read error. This sequence joins TRBV20-1 and TRBJ1-3, with D tentatively TRBD1 (5 bases). The CDR3 runs to 11 residues. Germline loops: CDR1 DFQATT, CDR2 SNEGSKA (reference sequence). Here the CDR3 DNA reads TGCGGCGCAGGGTCTGGAAACACCATATATTTT. Its protein product is CGAGSGNTIYF.

V gene TRBV30 combines with J gene TRBJ2-5, with 14 bases aligning to TRBD2. Germline CDR1 GTSNPN, CDR2 SVGIG (reference sequence). The junction had 4 bases not matched to a gene; V was cut back by 2 bases and J by 5 bases. CDR3 length equals 15 residues. CDR3 nucleotide sequence: TGTGCCTGGAGTAGGGGACTAGCGGGAGCGGAGACCCAGTACTTC. Protein: CAWSRGLAGAETQYF.

The chain is built from TRBV4-3 and TRBJ2-2; 7 bases fit TRBD2. This CDR3 contains 15 residues. Germline assignment: CDR1 LGHNA and CDR2 YSLEER. J gave up 1 base and V 4 bases, and 3 bases lay outside the gene matches. The chain's CDR3 is CASSLASGNTGELFF. As DNA, the CDR3 is TGCGCCAGCAGCCTCGCTAGCGGGAACACCGGGGAGCTGTTTTTT.

V and J are TRBV19 and TRBJ2-1; 15 bases align to TRBD2. CDR3 size: 15 residues. Germline V CDR1 and CDR2: LNHDA, SQIVND (reference sequence). With 3 bases clipped from V and 7 bases from J, the junction kept 1 base outside the gene matches. CDR3 sequence reads: CASSIGLAGGNEQFF. CDR3 DNA: TGTGCCAGTAGTATTGGACTAGCGGGAGGGAATGAGCAGTTCTTC.

This clonotype has just a few counts. V gene TRBV11-2 combines with J gene TRBJ2-2, with D perhaps TRBD2 (5 bases). This CDR3 spans 15 amino acids. Trimming left V 5 bases short and J 5 bases short, with 15 bases between. Germline loops: CDR1 SGHAT, CDR2 FQNNGV. The CDR3 protein is CASSPRETPTGELFF. The DNA for the CDR3 is TGTGCCAGCAGCCCGAGGGAGACTCCTACCGGGGAGCTGTTTTTT. The variable domain in full, with the rest retrieved from reference TRBV11-2 and TRBJ2-2, is EAGVAQSPRYKIIEKRQSVAFWCNPISGHATLYWYQQILGQGPKLLIQFQNNGVVDDSQLPKDRFSAERLKGVDSTLKIQPAKLEDSAVYLCASSPRETPTGELFFGEGSRLTVL.

This clonotype was seen ten or more times. This chain connects TRBV6-2 or TRBV6-3 to TRBJ2-7, with TRBD2 as a possible D gene (5 bases). V was clipped by 7 bases and J by 6 bases, with 19 bases between them. Germline V CDR1 and CDR2: MNHEY, SVGEGT. This CDR3 is built from 14 residues. CDR3 coding DNA: TGTGCCAGCAATGATGGTAGGATGGCGGGCGAGCAGTACTTC. Translating it yields CASNDGRMAGEQYF.

This clonotype showed up many times. V usage is TRBV29-1 and J usage is TRBJ2-2, with a possible D match to TRBD2 (6 bases). This CDR3 spans 15 amino acids. V gave up 1 base and J gave up 2 bases, with 11 bases separating them. Germline V lookup: CDR1 SQVTM, CDR2 ANQGSEA. CDR3 nucleotides: TGCAGCGTTGAAGCCCCGGGACTTAACACCGGGGAGCTGTTTTTT. Amino acids: CSVEAPGLNTGELFF.